What follows are 2 T cell receptor beta chains derived from one specimen sequenced in a study of blood T cell repertoires in COVID-19. TCRdb's copy holds only in-frame clones and misses some; the assay was immunoSEQ multiplex PCR. The sample includes about 240,000 clones, around 90% of them seen just once. Material: peripheral blood. The receptors originated from a woman aged 25 to 39 with acute or convalescent COVID-19.

This chain uses TRBV6-6 with TRBJ2-2; no clear D. V lost 8 bases, J lost 2 bases, and 9 bases lay in between. The CDR3 has 13 residues. In germline, CDR1 is MNHNY, CDR2 SVGAGI (reference sequence). DNA of the CDR3: TGTGCCAGCGGAACAGCTAACACCGGGGAGCTGTTTTTT. Residues: CASGTANTGELFF.

This clone came up once. The rearrangement uses TRBV11-1 and TRBJ2-5, with TRBD2 identical over 11 bases. V lost 1 base to trimming and J lost 3 bases; unmatched junction nucleotides: 4. The germline gives CDR1 SGHAT, CDR2 FQDESV (reference sequence). This CDR3 contains 16 residues. This CDR3 is CASSLGGTSGEETQYF. Written as DNA, the CDR3 is TGTGCCAGCAGCTTAGGAGGGACTAGCGGTGAAGAGACCCAGTACTTC.